What follows are 9 T cell receptor beta chains derived from one specimen sequenced in a study of blood T cell repertoires in COVID-19. Assay used: immunoSEQ multiplex PCR; TCRdb lists only in-frame clones, some missing. The sample has just under 250,000 clones, 75% to 90% seen once. The specimen was peripheral blood. All receptors come from a woman under 40 who had recovered from COVID-19.

This clone was observed a handful of times. The chain links TRBV3-1 (or the pseudogene TRBV3-2) to TRBJ2-7, with 10 bases matching TRBD1. Looked up from germline, CDR1 is LGHDT and CDR2 is YNNKEL (reference sequence). The CDR3 has 15 amino acids. V was clipped by 4 bases and J by 3 bases; unmatched bases: 6. This CDR3 reads CASSPRQGALYEQYF. The CDR3 DNA sequence: TGTGCCAGCAGCCCGCGACAGGGGGCTCTCTACGAGCAGTACTTC.

This sequence joins TRBV19 and TRBJ2-2, with D hard to call. Germline V CDR1 and CDR2: LNHDA, SQIVND (reference sequence). The length of the CDR3 is 12 residues. V was cut by 6 bases and J by 6 bases, with 8 bases left in between. CDR3 in amino acids: CASSVLSGELFF. The CDR3 DNA reads TGTGCCAGTAGCGTCCTCTCCGGGGAGCTGTTTTTT.

This rearrangement joins TRBV10-3 to TRBJ2-1; D may be TRBD2 (7 bases). The CDR3 contains 16 residues. V gave up 0 bases and J gave up 4 bases, with 13 bases separating them. Per germline, CDR1 ENHRY and CDR2 SYGVKD. As DNA, the CDR3 is TGTGCCATCAGTGAGTCGATTAGGGGGGGATACAATGAGCAGTTCTTC. The encoded protein is CAISESIRGGYNEQFF.

This chain uses TRBV10-3 with TRBJ2-7, with a possible D match to TRBD1 (6 bases). CDR1 and CDR2 from the germline V gene are ENHRY and SYGVKD. The CDR3 runs 13 residues. Trimming shortened V by 6 bases and J by 5 bases, and 14 bases separated the two germline ends. For the CDR3, the DNA is TGTGCCATCAGATCCGCAGGGGCCGACGAGCAGTACTTC. Translated, it gives CAIRSAGADEQYF.

V is TRBV3-1 (or the pseudogene TRBV3-2) and J is TRBJ2-7; 8 bases agree with TRBD2. The germline CDR1 and CDR2 sequences are LGHDT and YNNKEL (reference sequence). The length of the CDR3 is 14 residues. With 3 bases clipped from V and 3 bases from J, the junction kept 4 bases outside the gene matches. The CDR3: CASSHSGVGYEQYF. The CDR3 DNA reads TGTGCCAGCAGCCATAGCGGGGTAGGCTACGAGCAGTACTTC.

The chain combines TRBV4-3 with TRBJ2-2; the match to TRBD2 covers 9 bases. The CDR3 consists of 15 residues. V shed 0 bases, J shed 5 bases, and the junction held 1 base outside the gene matches. Germline values: CDR1 LGHNA, CDR2 YSLEER. The CDR3 spells CASSQEAGGTGELFF. The CDR3 bases are TGCGCCAGCAGCCAAGAGGCGGGGGGGACCGGGGAGCTGTTTTTT.

This rearrangement joins TRBV5-1 to TRBJ1-1, with TRBD1 matching 9 bases. Germline V lookup: CDR1 SGHRS, CDR2 YFSETQ. The CDR3 spans 16 residues. V dropped 4 bases and J dropped 6; count of bases not matched to a gene: 13. Written as DNA, the CDR3 is TGCGCCAGCAGCCCCGGGACAGGGAGGGCAGAGGCTGAAGCTTTCTTT. It translates to CASSPGTGRAEAEAFF.

The chain combines TRBV2 with TRBJ2-3; 9 bases map to TRBD2. Germline-derived CDR1 and CDR2 are SNHLY and FYNNEI. Losses at the gene ends were 6 bases for V and 14 bases for J; bases not matched to a gene: 12. The CDR3 is made up of 13 amino acids. The CDR3 nucleotides read TGTGCCAGCAGGGGGGGACTAGCCGCCGAGTGGTATTTT. It encodes CASRGGLAAEWYF.

The genes are TRBV9 and TRBJ2-1; D may be TRBD2 (6 bases). V lost 4 bases to trimming and J lost 9 bases, with 20 bases between them. CDR3 length: 15 amino acids. Germline values: CDR1 SGDLS, CDR2 YYNGEE. The CDR3 DNA is TGTGCCAGCAGCCTAAGAGGGCAGGAGGGCGGTGAGCAGTTCTTC. This gives the protein CASSLRGQEGGEQFF.